The present TCR beta chain was sequenced within a study of cytomegalovirus exposure and HLA in healthy donors. The PCR had 60 Vbeta and 13 Jbeta primers. Measured with immunoSEQ multiplex PCR; TCRdb has only the in-frame clones, and not every one. Its listing shows roughly 90,000 clones. Overall study results and limits: Most observed TCR sequences were rare, whereas some public TCRs were detected in many donors.

The CDR3 loop spans 12 amino acids. CDR1 is MNHNY, CDR2 SVGAGI, per germline (reference sequence). Comments on this clone: Antigen specificity is unknown. Its ends do not fully match the called genes, so a read error is possible.

The sequence was obtained from a man aged 45-60 years in good health and CMV-seropositive. The sequenced material came from PBMCs. J is TRBJ2-4 and V is TRBV6-6, with 8 bases identical to TRBD2. This chain's CDR3 is CASSFRSGISNF. CDR3 in DNA: TGTGCCAGCAGCTTTCGTAGCGGGATCTCGAACTTC.